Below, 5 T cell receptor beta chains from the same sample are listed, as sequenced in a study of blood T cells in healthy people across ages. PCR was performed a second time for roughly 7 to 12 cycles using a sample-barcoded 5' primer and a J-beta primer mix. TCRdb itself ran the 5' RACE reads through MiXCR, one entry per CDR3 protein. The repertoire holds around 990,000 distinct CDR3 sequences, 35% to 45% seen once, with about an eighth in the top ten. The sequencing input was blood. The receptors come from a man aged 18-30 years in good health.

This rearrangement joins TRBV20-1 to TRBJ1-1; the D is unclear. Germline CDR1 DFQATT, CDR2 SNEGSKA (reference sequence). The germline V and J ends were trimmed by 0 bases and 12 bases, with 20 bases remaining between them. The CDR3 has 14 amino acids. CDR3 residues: CSARDPWSSAVSFF. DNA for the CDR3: TGCAGTGCTAGAGATCCCTGGAGCTCCGCGGTGTCTTTCTTT.

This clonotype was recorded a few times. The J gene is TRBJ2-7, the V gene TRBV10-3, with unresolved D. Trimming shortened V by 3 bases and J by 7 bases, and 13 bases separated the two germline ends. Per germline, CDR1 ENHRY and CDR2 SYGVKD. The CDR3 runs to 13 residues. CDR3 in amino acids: CAISDPGLNEQYF. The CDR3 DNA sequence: TGTGCCATCAGTGACCCGGGTCTCAATGAGCAGTACTTC.

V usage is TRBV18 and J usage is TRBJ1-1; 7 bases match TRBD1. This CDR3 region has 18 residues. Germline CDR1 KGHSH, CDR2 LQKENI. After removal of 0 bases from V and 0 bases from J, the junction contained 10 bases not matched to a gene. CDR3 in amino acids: CASSPPLFTDRVNTEAFF. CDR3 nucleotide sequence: TGTGCCAGCTCACCACCCCTATTTACTGACAGGGTGAACACTGAAGCTTTCTTT. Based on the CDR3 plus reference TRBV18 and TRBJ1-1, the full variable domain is NAGVMQNPRHLVRRRGQEARLRCSPMKGHSHVYWYRQLPEEGLKFMVYLQKENIIDESGMPKERFSAEFPKEGPSILRIQQVVRGDSAAYFCASSPPLFTDRVNTEAFFGQGTRLTVV.

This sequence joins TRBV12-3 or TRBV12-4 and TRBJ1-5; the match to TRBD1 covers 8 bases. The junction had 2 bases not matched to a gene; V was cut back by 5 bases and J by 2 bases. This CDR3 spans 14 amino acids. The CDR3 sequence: CASSVQGGNQPQHF. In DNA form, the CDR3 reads TGTGCCAGCAGTGTACAGGGGGGCAATCAGCCCCAGCATTTT.

The DNA for the CDR3 is TGCGCCAGCAGCCCGCGGGACAGTAGCTCCTACAATGAGCAGTTCTTC. It yields the protein CASSPRDSSSYNEQFF. This chain connects TRBV5-1 to TRBJ2-1; a weak D match, TRBD1 (7 bases). The V end was cut by 4 bases, the J end by 0 bases, with 14 bases between. The germline V gene encodes CDR1 SGHRS and CDR2 YFSETQ. The CDR3 runs to 16 residues.